This is a list of T cell receptor beta chains from one sample in a study of T cell responses to AZD1222 COVID-19 vaccine. Produced via immunoSEQ multiplex PCR; TCRdb's table is partial and in-frame only. The table lists some 110,000 clones, approximately 91% of them singletons. The sample consisted of peripheral blood, taken on day 0 of AZD1222 vaccination. The receptors stem from an adult in good health. Both conserved end residues are part of each CDR3.

cdr3_aa j_call v_call
CASSWGGPDTQYF TRBJ2-3 TRBV9
CASSYSGSYNSYEQYF TRBJ2-7 TRBV6-5
CASSLVASTGEQYF TRBJ2-7 TRBV7-2
CASSLLVRVNYGYTF TRBJ1-2 TRBV7-9
CSVASGNQPQHF TRBJ1-5 TRBV29-1
CASSFGGAYEQYF TRBJ2-7 TRBV3-1/TRBV3-2
CSVPRDRAPTEAFF TRBJ1-1 TRBV29-1
CASSEIPGFGEAFF TRBJ1-1 TRBV7-3
CASSWETGWGQPQHF TRBJ1-5 TRBV5-8
CASRKLVANEKLFF TRBJ1-4 TRBV19
CASSIQGDNQPQHF TRBJ1-5 TRBV19
CASSRSPSSGTGPHNYGYTF TRBJ1-2 TRBV5-1
CAWSRWLGEQFF TRBJ2-1 TRBV30
CASSTSTGRTYEQYF TRBJ2-7 TRBV27
CATGPGQGLSRGNSPLHF TRBJ1-6 TRBV27
CASSDRGSYGYTF TRBJ1-2 TRBV14
CASSVEVDRNEQFF TRBJ2-1 TRBV9
CASSGQLNQPQHF TRBJ1-5 TRBV19
CASSTRTSGTDTQYF TRBJ2-3 TRBV19
CASSQGWESTVYGYTF TRBJ1-2 TRBV14
CASSSPRNYGYTF TRBJ1-2 TRBV28
CASSYSGGTGEGGYTF TRBJ1-2 TRBV6-6
CASSFRGDWETQYF TRBJ2-5 TRBV5-6
CASKPSRGPYEQYF TRBJ2-7 TRBV5-1
CASSPGTFTGNTIYF TRBJ1-3 TRBV6-5
CASSQGTGVVEQYF TRBJ2-7 TRBV7-9
CASSPGIVGRNEQFF TRBJ2-1 TRBV3-1/TRBV3-2
CASSMWATGTGEAFF TRBJ1-1 TRBV19
CASFDRGRLRAFF TRBJ1-1 TRBV2
CATWQGTEAFF TRBJ1-1 TRBV6-5
CASSVGGLENTEAFF TRBJ1-1 TRBV2
CASKGELHQPQHF TRBJ1-5 TRBV6-5
CASSESGTVNSPLHF TRBJ1-6 TRBV6-4
CASSDWGQTDTQYF TRBJ2-3 TRBV2
CASSAGTGGINQPQHF TRBJ1-5 TRBV25-1
CASIRGTGSSTDTQYF TRBJ2-3 TRBV7-9
CASSLSQTYGYTF TRBJ1-2 TRBV27
CSVRQGMGSYNEQFF TRBJ2-1 TRBV29-1
CASSPQPGPQEETQYF TRBJ2-5 TRBV7-3
CASSHEAGYGYTF TRBJ1-2 TRBV3-1/TRBV3-2
CASSARDYSENEQFF TRBJ2-1 TRBV9
CASRARDSGSPLHF TRBJ1-6 TRBV6-5
CATSRAPPVVLFF TRBJ1-4 TRBV15
CASSTRTNEKLFF TRBJ1-4 TRBV7-2
CASSGVAGGTDTQYF TRBJ2-3 TRBV6-4
CASSLMNTEAFF TRBJ1-1 TRBV28
CASSLGARIDANEKLFF TRBJ1-4 TRBV27
CASSVGTTQYNEQFF TRBJ2-1 TRBV9
CASSAPSSGGYNEQFF TRBJ2-1 TRBV11-3